This T cell receptor (beta chain) was documented in a study of post-analysis software for immune sequencing data. The study, taken as a whole, reports: Several TRBV segments (TRBV5-6, TRBV5-1 and TRBV20-1 among them) occurred more frequently in patients than in controls. Those with multiple sclerosis, the patient group, showed significantly lower normalized Chao1 diversity than controls. Clustering by F measure revealed strong co-clustering among samples prepared together in one batch.

cDNA libraries for TCR beta contained unique molecular identifiers. TCRdb itself ran the PCR reads through MiXCR, one entry per CDR3 protein. The table has 740,000 or so distinct CDR3 sequences, around 50% seen once. With regard to this clonotype: The antigen is undetermined.

The V and J ends lost 4 bases and 9 bases, in that order; junction bases with no gene match: 14. Germline assignment: CDR1 SGHTA and CDR2 FQGTGA. CDR3 length: 16 amino acids. The sequence was obtained from a girl between 5 and 17 years old with multiple sclerosis. The V and J genes are TRBV7-3 and TRBJ2-3; the match to TRBD2 covers 9 bases. The sample was blood. CDR3 amino acids: CASSSQTSRTSATQYF. The DNA for the CDR3 is TGTGCCAGCAGCTCACAGACGTCACGGACTAGCGCGACGCAGTATTTT.